Below are 2 T cell receptor beta chains sequenced from a single sample in a study of blood T cell repertoires in COVID-19. The table came from immunoSEQ multiplex PCR; TCRdb's copy has only in-frame clones and leaves some out. Of about 420,000 clones in the sample, 70% to 90% are singletons; the top ten hold roughly 0.87%. The source material was peripheral blood. These receptors all stem from a man younger than 35 with COVID-19, enrolled during active disease.

The CDR3 DNA sequence: TGTGCCAGCAGCTTACGGCTAGCACCCTACGAGCAGTACTTC. It is translated as CASSLRLAPYEQYF. This chain connects TRBV5-6 to TRBJ2-7; the D gene is possibly TRBD2 (5 bases). This CDR3 is 14 amino acids long. The germline CDR1 and CDR2 sequences are SGHDT and YYEEEE. V gave up 2 bases and J gave up 2 bases, with 11 bases separating them.

This clone was recorded only once. This sequence joins TRBV5-5 and TRBJ1-5; 7 bases line up with TRBD1. The germline CDR1 and CDR2 sequences are SGHKS and YYEKEE (reference sequence). V dropped 5 bases and J dropped 5; count of bases not matched to a gene: 4. This CDR3 spans 13 amino acids. CDR3 sequence reads: CASSEQGYQPQHF. CDR3 in DNA: TGTGCCAGCAGTGAACAGGGGTATCAGCCCCAGCATTTT.